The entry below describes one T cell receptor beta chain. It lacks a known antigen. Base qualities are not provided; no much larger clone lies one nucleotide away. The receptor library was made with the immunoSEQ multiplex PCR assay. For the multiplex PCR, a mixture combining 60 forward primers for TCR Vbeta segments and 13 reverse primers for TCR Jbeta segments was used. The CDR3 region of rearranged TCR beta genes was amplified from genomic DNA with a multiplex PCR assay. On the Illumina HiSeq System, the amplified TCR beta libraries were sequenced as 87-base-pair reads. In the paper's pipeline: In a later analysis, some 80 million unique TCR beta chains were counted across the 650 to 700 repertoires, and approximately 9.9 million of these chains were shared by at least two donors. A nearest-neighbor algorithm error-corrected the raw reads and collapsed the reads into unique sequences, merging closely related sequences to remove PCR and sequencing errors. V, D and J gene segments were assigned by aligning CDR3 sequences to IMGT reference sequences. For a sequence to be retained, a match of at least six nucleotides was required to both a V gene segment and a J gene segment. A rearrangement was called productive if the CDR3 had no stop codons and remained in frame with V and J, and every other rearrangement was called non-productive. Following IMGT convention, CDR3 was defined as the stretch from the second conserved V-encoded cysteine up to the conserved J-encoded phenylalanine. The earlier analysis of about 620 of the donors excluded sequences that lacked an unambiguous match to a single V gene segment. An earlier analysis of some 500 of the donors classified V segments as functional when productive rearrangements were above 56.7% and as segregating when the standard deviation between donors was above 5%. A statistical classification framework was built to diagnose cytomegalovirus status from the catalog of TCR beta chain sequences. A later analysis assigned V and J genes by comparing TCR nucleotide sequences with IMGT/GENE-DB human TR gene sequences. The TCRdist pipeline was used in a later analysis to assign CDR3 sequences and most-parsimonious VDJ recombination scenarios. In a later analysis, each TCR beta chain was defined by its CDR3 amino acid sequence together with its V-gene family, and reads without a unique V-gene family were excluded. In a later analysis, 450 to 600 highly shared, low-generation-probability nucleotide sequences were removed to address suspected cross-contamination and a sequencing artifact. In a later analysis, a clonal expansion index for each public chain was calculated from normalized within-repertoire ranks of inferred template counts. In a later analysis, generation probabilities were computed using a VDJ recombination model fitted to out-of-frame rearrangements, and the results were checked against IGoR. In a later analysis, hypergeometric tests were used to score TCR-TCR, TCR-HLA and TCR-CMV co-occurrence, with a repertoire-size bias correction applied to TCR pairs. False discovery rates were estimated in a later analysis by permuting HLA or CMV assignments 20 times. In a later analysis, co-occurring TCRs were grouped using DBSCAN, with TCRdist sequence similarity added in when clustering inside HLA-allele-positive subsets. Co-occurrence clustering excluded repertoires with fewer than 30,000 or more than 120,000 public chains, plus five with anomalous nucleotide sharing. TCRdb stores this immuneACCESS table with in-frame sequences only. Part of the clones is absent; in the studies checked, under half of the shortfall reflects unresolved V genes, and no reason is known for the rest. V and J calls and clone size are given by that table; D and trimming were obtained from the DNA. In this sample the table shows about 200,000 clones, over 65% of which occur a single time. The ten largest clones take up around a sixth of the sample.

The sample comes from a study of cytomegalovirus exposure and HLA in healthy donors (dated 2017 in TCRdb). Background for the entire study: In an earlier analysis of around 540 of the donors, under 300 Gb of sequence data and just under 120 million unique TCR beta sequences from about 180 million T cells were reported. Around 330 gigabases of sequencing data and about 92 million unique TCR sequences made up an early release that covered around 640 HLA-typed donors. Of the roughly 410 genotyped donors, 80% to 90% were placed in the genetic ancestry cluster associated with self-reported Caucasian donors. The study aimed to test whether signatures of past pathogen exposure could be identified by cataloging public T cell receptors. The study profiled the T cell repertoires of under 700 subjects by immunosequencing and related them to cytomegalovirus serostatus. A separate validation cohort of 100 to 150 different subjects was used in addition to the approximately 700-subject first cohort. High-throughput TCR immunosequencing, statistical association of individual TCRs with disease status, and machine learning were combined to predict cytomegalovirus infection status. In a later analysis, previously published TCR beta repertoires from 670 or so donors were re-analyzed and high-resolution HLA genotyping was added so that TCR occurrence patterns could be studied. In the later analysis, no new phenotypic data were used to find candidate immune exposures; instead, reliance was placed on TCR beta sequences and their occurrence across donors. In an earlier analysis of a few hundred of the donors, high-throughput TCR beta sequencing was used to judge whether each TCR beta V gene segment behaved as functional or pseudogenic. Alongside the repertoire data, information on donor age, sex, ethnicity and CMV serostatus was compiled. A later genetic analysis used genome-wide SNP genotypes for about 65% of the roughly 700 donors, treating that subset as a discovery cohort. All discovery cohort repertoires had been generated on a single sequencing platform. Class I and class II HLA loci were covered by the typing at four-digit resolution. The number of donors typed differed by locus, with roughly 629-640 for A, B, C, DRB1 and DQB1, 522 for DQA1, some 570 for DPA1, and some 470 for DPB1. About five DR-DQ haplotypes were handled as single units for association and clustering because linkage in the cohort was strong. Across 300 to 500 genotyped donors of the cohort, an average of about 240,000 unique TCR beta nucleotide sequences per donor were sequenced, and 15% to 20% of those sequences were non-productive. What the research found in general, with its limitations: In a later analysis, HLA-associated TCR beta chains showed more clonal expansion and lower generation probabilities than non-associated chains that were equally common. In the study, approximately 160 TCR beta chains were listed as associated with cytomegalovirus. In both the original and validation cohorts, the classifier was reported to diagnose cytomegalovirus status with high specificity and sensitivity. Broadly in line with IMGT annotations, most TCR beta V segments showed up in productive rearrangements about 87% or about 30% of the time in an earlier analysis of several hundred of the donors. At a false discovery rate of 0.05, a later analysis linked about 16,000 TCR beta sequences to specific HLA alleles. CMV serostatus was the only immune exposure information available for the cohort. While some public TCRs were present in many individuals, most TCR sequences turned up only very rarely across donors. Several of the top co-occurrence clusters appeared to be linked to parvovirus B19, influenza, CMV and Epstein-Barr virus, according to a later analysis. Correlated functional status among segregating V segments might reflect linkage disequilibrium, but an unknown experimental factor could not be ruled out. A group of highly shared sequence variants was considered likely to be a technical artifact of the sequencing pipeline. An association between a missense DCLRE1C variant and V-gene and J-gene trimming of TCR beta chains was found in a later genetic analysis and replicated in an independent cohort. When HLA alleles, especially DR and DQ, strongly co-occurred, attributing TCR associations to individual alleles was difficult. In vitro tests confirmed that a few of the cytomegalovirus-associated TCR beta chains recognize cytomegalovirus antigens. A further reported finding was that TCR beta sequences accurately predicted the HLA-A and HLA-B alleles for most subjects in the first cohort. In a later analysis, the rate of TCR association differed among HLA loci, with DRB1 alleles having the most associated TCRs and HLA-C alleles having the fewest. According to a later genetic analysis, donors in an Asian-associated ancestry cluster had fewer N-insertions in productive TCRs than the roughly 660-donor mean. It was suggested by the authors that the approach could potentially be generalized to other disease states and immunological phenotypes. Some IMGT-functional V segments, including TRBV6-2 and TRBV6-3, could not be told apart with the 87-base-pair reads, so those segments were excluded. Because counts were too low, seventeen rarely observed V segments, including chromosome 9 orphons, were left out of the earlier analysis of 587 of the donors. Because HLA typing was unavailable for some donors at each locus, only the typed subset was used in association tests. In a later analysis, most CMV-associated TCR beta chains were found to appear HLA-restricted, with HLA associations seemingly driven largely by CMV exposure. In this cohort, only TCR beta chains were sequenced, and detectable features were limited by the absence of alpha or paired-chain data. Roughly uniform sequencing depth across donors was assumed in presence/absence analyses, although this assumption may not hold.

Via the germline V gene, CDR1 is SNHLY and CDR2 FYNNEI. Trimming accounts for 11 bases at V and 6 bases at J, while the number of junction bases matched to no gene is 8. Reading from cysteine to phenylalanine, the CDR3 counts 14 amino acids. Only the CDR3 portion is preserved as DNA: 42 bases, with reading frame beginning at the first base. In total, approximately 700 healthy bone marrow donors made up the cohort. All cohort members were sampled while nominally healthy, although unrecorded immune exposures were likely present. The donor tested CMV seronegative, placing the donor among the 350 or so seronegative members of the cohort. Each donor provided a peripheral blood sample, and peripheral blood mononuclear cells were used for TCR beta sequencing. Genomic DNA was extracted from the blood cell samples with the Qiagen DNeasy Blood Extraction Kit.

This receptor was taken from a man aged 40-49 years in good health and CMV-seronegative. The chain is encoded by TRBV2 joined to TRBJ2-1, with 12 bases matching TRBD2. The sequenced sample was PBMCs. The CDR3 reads CAGTTSGSINEQFF. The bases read TGTGCCGGAACGACTAGCGGGAGTATCAATGAGCAGTTCTTC. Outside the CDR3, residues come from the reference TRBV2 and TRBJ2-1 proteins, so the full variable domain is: EPEVTQTPSHQVTQMGQEVILRCVPISNHLYFYWYRQILGQKVEFLVSFYNNEISEKSEIFDDQFSVERPDGSNFTLKIRSTKLEDSAMYFCAGTTSGSINEQFFGPGTRLTVL.